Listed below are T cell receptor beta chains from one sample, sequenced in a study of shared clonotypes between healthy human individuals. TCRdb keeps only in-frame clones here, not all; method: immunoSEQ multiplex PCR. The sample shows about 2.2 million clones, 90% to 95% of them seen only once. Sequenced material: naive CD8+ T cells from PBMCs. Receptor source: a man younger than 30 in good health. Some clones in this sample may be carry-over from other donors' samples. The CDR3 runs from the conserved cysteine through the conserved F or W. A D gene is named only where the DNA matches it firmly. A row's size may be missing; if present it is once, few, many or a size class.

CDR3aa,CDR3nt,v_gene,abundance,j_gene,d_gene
CASSFTGNQPQHF,TGTGCCAGCAGCTTTACGGGGAATCAGCCCCAGCATTTT,TRBV5-5,NA,TRBJ1-5,NA
CASSASLVDYNEQFF,TGTGCCAGCAGCGCCTCATTGGTAGACTACAATGAGCAGTTCTTC,TRBV7-3,NA,TRBJ2-1,NA
CASSFIAGGTYEQYF,TGTGCCAGCAGTTTTATAGCGGGAGGAACCTACGAGCAGTACTTC,TRBV28,NA,TRBJ2-7,TRBD2
CASSPDRNYEQYF,TGCGCCAGCAGCCCCGACAGAAATTACGAGCAGTACTTC,TRBV4-3,NA,TRBJ2-7,NA
CASSYFSGSGELFF,TGTGCCAGCAGCTATTTCTCAGGATCCGGGGAGCTGTTTTTT,TRBV11-2,NA,TRBJ2-2,NA
CASSRLAGNNEQFF,TGTGCCAGCAGCAGACTAGCGGGGAACAATGAGCAGTTCTTC,TRBV7-3,few,TRBJ2-1,TRBD2
CAISEPGYEQYF,TGTGCCATCAGTGAGCCGGGGTACGAGCAGTACTTC,TRBV6-1,NA,TRBJ2-7,NA
CASSLLTGLGAGELFF,TGTGCCAGCAGTTTATTAACCGGGTTGGGCGCCGGGGAGCTGTTTTTT,TRBV27,NA,TRBJ2-2,NA
CASSQEGLAGGTYEQYF,TGTGCCAGCAGCCAAGAGGGACTAGCGGGAGGGACCTACGAGCAGTACTTC,TRBV4-2,NA,TRBJ2-7,TRBD2
CASRGRASPNEQYF,TGTGCCAGCAGAGGCCGGGCCTCCCCCAACGAGCAGTACTTC,TRBV28,NA,TRBJ2-7,NA
CASSLVLAGELFF,TGTGCCAGCAGCTTAGTTCTGGCCGGGGAGCTGTTTTTT,TRBV7-8,NA,TRBJ2-2,NA
CASSPGPLEAFF,TGTGCCAGCAGCCCCGGGCCGCTTGAAGCTTTCTTT,TRBV7-6,NA,TRBJ1-1,NA
CSGLSGRGNNEQFF,TGCAGCGGACTTAGCGGGAGGGGGAACAATGAGCAGTTCTTC,TRBV29-1,NA,TRBJ2-1,TRBD2
CASSLRRVAYEQYF,TGTGCCAGCAGTTTAAGAAGGGTAGCCTACGAGCAGTACTTC,TRBV27,NA,TRBJ2-7,NA
CASSYIGQGEQYF,TGTGCCAGCAGCTACATCGGACAGGGCGAGCAGTACTTC,TRBV7-2,NA,TRBJ2-7,TRBD1
CASSVDPLNTQYF,TGCGCCAGCAGCGTCGACCCTCTGAATACGCAGTATTTT,TRBV5-1,once,TRBJ2-3,NA
CASSPGTSGQETQYF,TGTGCCAGCAGCCCCGGGACTAGCGGCCAAGAGACCCAGTACTTC,TRBV9,NA,TRBJ2-5,TRBD2
CASRSGQGNFNEQFF,TGCGCCAGCAGGTCTGGACAGGGGAATTTCAATGAGCAGTTCTTC,TRBV5-1,NA,TRBJ2-1,TRBD1
CASSLGASITGELFF,TGTGCCAGCAGCTTAGGGGCCTCAATCACCGGGGAGCTGTTTTTT,TRBV7-9,NA,TRBJ2-2,NA
CASSLQGAQGEGYTF,TGTGCCAGCAGTTTACAGGGGGCCCAAGGGGAGGGCTACACCTTC,TRBV28,NA,TRBJ1-2,TRBD1
CASSAGTPGNEQFF,TGTGCCAGCAGCGCCGGGACCCCGGGCAATGAGCAGTTCTTC,TRBV9,NA,TRBJ2-1,NA
CASRPGGSNQPQHF,TGTGCCAGCAGGCCTGGGGGTAGCAATCAGCCCCAGCATTTT,TRBV28,NA,TRBJ1-5,NA
CASSVGGAPRQPQHF,TGTGCCAGCAGCGTAGGGGGGGCGCCGCGTCAGCCCCAGCATTTT,TRBV9,NA,TRBJ1-5,NA
CASSLLGDPTAAFF,TGTGCCAGCAGTTTATTAGGGGACCCCACCGCGGCTTTCTTT,TRBV27,NA,TRBJ1-1,NA
CASSESGRVGEKLFF,TGTGCCAGCAGTGAATCTGGACGGGTAGGGGAAAAACTGTTTTTT,TRBV25-1,NA,TRBJ1-4,NA
CASSLSRGRGTEAFF,TGTGCCAGCAGTTTATCCAGGGGGCGAGGCACTGAAGCTTTCTTT,TRBV27,once,TRBJ1-1,TRBD1
CASSGNRGITEAFF,TGTGCCAGCAGCGGAAACAGGGGGATCACTGAAGCTTTCTTT,TRBV7-2,NA,TRBJ1-1,TRBD1
CASSLRLAPYEQFF,TGTGCCAGCAGTCTCAGACTAGCTCCCTATGAGCAGTTCTTC,TRBV28,NA,TRBJ2-1,TRBD2
CASSQHRLAPRTGELFF,TGTGCCAGCAGTCAACACCGACTAGCCCCGAGGACCGGGGAGCTGTTTTTT,TRBV28,NA,TRBJ2-2,TRBD2
CASSLGQAIYGYTF,TGTGCCAGCAGCTTAGGGCAGGCCATCTATGGCTACACCTTC,TRBV13,NA,TRBJ1-2,NA
CASTLPRAQTEAFF,TGTGCCAGCACCCTACCTCGGGCGCAGACTGAAGCTTTCTTT,TRBV28,NA,TRBJ1-1,NA
CASTQLIPRGHGTEAFF,TGTGCCAGCACCCAATTGATACCGAGGGGGCACGGCACTGAAGCTTTCTTT,TRBV5-6,NA,TRBJ1-1,TRBD1
CASSLDRRNGYTF,TGTGCCAGCAGCCTAGACAGGCGGAATGGCTACACCTTC,TRBV7-3,NA,TRBJ1-2,NA
CASSLPWDLNTEAFF,TGCGCCAGCAGCTTACCTTGGGATTTGAACACTGAAGCTTTCTTT,TRBV5-1,NA,TRBJ1-1,NA
CATTSEGDSYNEQFF,TGTGCCACCACTTCCGAGGGGGACTCCTACAATGAGCAGTTCTTC,TRBV15,NA,TRBJ2-1,NA
CASSLRDSNQPQHF,TGTGCCAGCAGTTTACGCGATAGCAATCAGCCCCAGCATTTT,TRBV27,NA,TRBJ1-5,NA
CASSQDALAREVDTQYF,TGCGCCAGCAGCCAAGATGCCCTAGCGCGGGAGGTAGATACGCAGTATTTT,TRBV4-1,once,TRBJ2-3,TRBD2
CASSIEGTGQANQPQHF,TGTGCCAGTAGTATAGAAGGGACGGGACAAGCAAATCAGCCCCAGCATTTT,TRBV19,NA,TRBJ1-5,NA
CASSYGWTEQFF,TGTGCCAGCAGTTATGGGTGGACTGAGCAGTTCTTC,TRBV6-5,NA,TRBJ2-1,NA
CASSHRVRENEKLFF,TGTGCCAGCAGCCACAGGGTACGGGAGAATGAAAAACTGTTTTTT,TRBV11-2,NA,TRBJ1-4,NA
CATHPGTGDGTIYF,TGTGCCACACATCCCGGGACAGGGGATGGCACCATATATTTT,TRBV2,NA,TRBJ1-3,TRBD1